This T cell receptor (beta chain) was obtained from a study of cytomegalovirus exposure and HLA in healthy donors. Study-level background: The approximately 120 validation repertoires, a later analysis reported, used the same platform as the approximately 630 first-cohort repertoires.

The sample holds one count of this clone. The CDR3 length is 13 residues. V was clipped by 3 bases and J by 3 bases; unmatched bases: 1. CDR1 GTSNPN and CDR2 SVGIG come from the germline V gene (reference sequence). Produced via immunoSEQ multiplex PCR; TCRdb's table is partial and in-frame only. The sample includes 130,000 to 150,000 clones, approximately 89% seen only once; the top ten take roughly 9.3%. This receptor was obtained from a woman under 30 in good health and CMV-seropositive. This chain links TRBV30 with TRBJ1-4, with 7 bases fitting TRBD1. Input material: PBMCs. The CDR3 DNA reads TGTGCCTGGAGCAGGGGGGCTAATGAAAAACTGTTTTTT. Protein sequence: CAWSRGANEKLFF.